A single T cell receptor beta chain is shown here with its context. Original analysis: Reference gene primer amplification yielded estimated nucleated cell counts. Profiling relied on immunoSEQ multiplex PCR, and the TCRdb table lists in-frame clones only, not all of them. Clonal size and the V and J genes are those of that table, whereas D and trimming came from the DNA. The repertoire holds 120,000 to 150,000 clones, with roughly 80% as singletons. This CDR3 has 14 amino acids. V lost 0 bases and J lost 5; bases outside the gene matches: 4. Germline CDR1 is SGHDT and CDR2 is YYEEEE. The data originate from a study of blood T cell repertoires in COVID-19. Across the study: Samples taken during acute and convalescent COVID-19 were collected in the United States, Italy and Spain. Nucleic acid was either cDNA or gDNA, and it came from T cells, B-cell-depleted T cells, or PBMCs.

This rearrangement joins TRBV5-6 to TRBJ1-1; 7 nucleotides match TRBD1. This clonotype was sampled from a man aged 50-59 years with active or convalescent COVID-19. Sequencing input: peripheral blood. The CDR3 nucleotides read TGTGCCAGCAGCTTGGTAGGGGGCTTAACTGAAGCTTTCTTT. Its protein is CASSLVGGLTEAFF.